These T cell receptor beta chains were read from a single sample in a study of CD8 T cells in Susac syndrome. From the immunoSEQ multiplex PCR reads, TCRdb called clonotypes with MiXCR, one entry per CDR3 protein. The profile shows around 130,000 distinct CDR3 sequences, roughly 94% of them singletons. Input material: CD4+ T cells from PBMCs. The receptor source for this set is a human donor in good health. Each CDR3 is given with its conserved first and last residue. D genes are given only for firm matches. Expanded clones get a size class; other rows say once, few or many, or leave the size out.

d_gene	abundance	v_gene	j_gene	CDR3nt	CDR3aa
NA	NA	TRBV18	TRBJ1-1	TGTGCCAGCTCACCATTGGACACTGAAGCTTTCTTT	CASSPLDTEAFF
TRBD1	NA	TRBV6-5	TRBJ1-3	TGTGCCAGCAGTCGGACAGGGTCTGGAAACACCATATATTTT	CASSRTGSGNTIYF
NA	NA	TRBV7-9	TRBJ1-1	TGTGCCATCCAGGGTGGTGAGGACACTGAAGCTTTCTTT	CAIQGGEDTEAFF
NA	once	TRBV11-2	TRBJ2-5	TGTGCCAGCAGCCTTAGCCGGAAAGAGACCCAGTACTTC	CASSLSRKETQYF
TRBD2	NA	TRBV20-1	TRBJ2-1	TGCAGTGCTAGAGATTTAGGCGGGAGACCCGACAATGAGCAGTTCTTC	CSARDLGGRPDNEQFF
NA	NA	TRBV6-2/TRBV6-3	TRBJ1-5	TGTGCCAGCAGTCCCGGGAGCCCCGGCAGTCAGCCCCAGCATTTT	CASSPGSPGSQPQHF
NA	NA	TRBV19	TRBJ2-3	TGTGCCAGTAGTATAGATCGGGATACGCAGTATTTT	CASSIDRDTQYF
NA	NA	TRBV24-1	TRBJ2-2	TGTGCCACCAGTGCGACCTCGAACACCGGGGAGCTGTTTTTT	CATSATSNTGELFF
TRBD2	NA	TRBV20-1	TRBJ2-3	TGCAGTGCTAGTAGCGGGAGACCCACAGATACGCAGTATTTT	CSASSGRPTDTQYF
TRBD2	NA	TRBV28	TRBJ2-1	TGTGCCAGCAGTGTAAAATCTAGCGGGAGGTACAATGAGCAGTTCTTC	CASSVKSSGRYNEQFF
NA	NA	TRBV10-3	TRBJ2-5	TGTGCCATCAGGGAGGAAGAGACCCAGTACTTC	CAIREEETQYF
TRBD1	NA	TRBV18	TRBJ1-2	TGTGCCAGCTCACCACCTTCGACAGGGGGCCACTATGGCTACACCTTC	CASSPPSTGGHYGYTF
NA	NA	TRBV7-9	TRBJ1-4	TGTGCCAGCAGCTCGCAGGCGGTAGCTTATACGGGGAAACTGTTTTTT	CASSSQAVAYTGKLFF
NA	NA	TRBV12-3/TRBV12-4	TRBJ2-1	TGTGCCAGCAGTCCGCGACTAGGGGCCGATGAGCAGTTCTTC	CASSPRLGADEQFF
NA	NA	TRBV7-2	TRBJ2-5	TGTGCCAGCAGTCCCAGGGGCGTGGAGACCCAGTACTTC	CASSPRGVETQYF
NA	NA	TRBV12-3/TRBV12-4	TRBJ1-5	TGTGCCAGCAGTTATTTAAATAGCAATCAGCCCCAGCATTTT	CASSYLNSNQPQHF
NA	NA	TRBV18	TRBJ2-7	TGTGCCAGCTCAGCAATCGAGGGGGTTGTAAACGAGCAGTACTTC	CASSAIEGVVNEQYF
NA	NA	TRBV28	TRBJ1-5	TGTGCCAGCAGTCCTGCTGGGGGCTCCAGCAATCAGCCCCAGCATTTT	CASSPAGGSSNQPQHF
TRBD2	NA	TRBV20-1	TRBJ2-1	TGCAGTGCTAGAGATGGGCTAGCGGGAGAAATTGAGCAGTTCTTC	CSARDGLAGEIEQFF
NA	NA	TRBV15	TRBJ1-3	TGTGCCACCAGCAGACCTAAACCCTCTGGAAACACCATATATTTT	CATSRPKPSGNTIYF